This is a list of T cell receptor beta chains from one sample in a study of response to subunit inactivated influenza vaccine. TCRdb re-called the RT-PCR reads through MiXCR, storing one row per CDR3 protein. The table includes roughly 760,000 distinct CDR3 sequences, 21% detected once. Here the sequenced sample was PBMCs from blood, taken around 5 days after vaccination. These receptors were collected from a man aged 45-65 years who received an inactivated influenza vaccine. Both conserved end residues are part of each CDR3. The order of the fields is D gene, J gene, clone size, V gene, CDR3 length, CDR3 DNA, CDR3 protein. The D gene is left open where the match is weak. The size of a clone is reported for some rows only, either as once, few or many, or as a class for expanded clones.

D: TRBD1
J: TRBJ2-5
size: few
V: TRBV7-2
length: 17
DNA: TGTGCCAGCAGCTTGCGTACTACAGGGGGCGACCAAGAGACCCAGTACTTC
CDR3: CASSLRTTGGDQETQYF

D: .
J: TRBJ1-5
size: .
V: TRBV7-2
length: 14
DNA: TGTGCCAGCAGCTTAAGGTCGGGGAATCAGCCCCAGCATTTT
CDR3: CASSLRSGNQPQHF

D: TRBD1
J: TRBJ2-1
size: .
V: TRBV24-1
length: 13
DNA: TGTGCCACCAGTGATCTGTTGACAGGGGCGCAGTTCTTC
CDR3: CATSDLLTGAQFF

D: TRBD1
J: TRBJ1-2
size: few
V: TRBV5-1
length: 14
DNA: TGCGCCAGCAGCCCCGGGACAGGGGGCGTCGGCTACACCTTC
CDR3: CASSPGTGGVGYTF

D: .
J: TRBJ2-7
size: once
V: TRBV6-2/TRBV6-3
length: 13
DNA: TGTGCCAGCAGTGCCGTCCCCCCACCAGAGCAGTACTTC
CDR3: CASSAVPPPEQYF

D: .
J: TRBJ2-5
size: .
V: TRBV29-1
length: 11
DNA: TGCAGCGCCGGAGCGAGGGAGACCCAGTACTTC
CDR3: CSAGARETQYF

D: .
J: TRBJ2-1
size: few
V: TRBV3-1
length: 13
DNA: TGTGCCAGCAAAAGGAGCTCCTACAATGAGCAGTTCTTC
CDR3: CASKRSSYNEQFF

D: .
J: TRBJ1-2
size: .
V: TRBV29-1
length: 15
DNA: TGCAGCGTTGGTATCAGGGATGATGCTAACTATGGCTACACCTTC
CDR3: CSVGIRDDANYGYTF

D: TRBD2
J: TRBJ2-3
size: .
V: TRBV6-5
length: 16
DNA: TGTGCCAGCAGTTACTCGACTAGCGGAAACACAGATACGCAGTATTTT
CDR3: CASSYSTSGNTDTQYF

D: .
J: TRBJ2-1
size: .
V: TRBV28
length: 12
DNA: TGTGCCAGCAGTTTTTCGGACAATGAGCAGTTCTTC
CDR3: CASSFSDNEQFF

D: .
J: TRBJ1-1
size: .
V: TRBV6-2/TRBV6-3
length: 13
DNA: TGTGCCAGCAGTTACATCGGGTTCACTGAAGCTTTCTTT
CDR3: CASSYIGFTEAFF

D: .
J: TRBJ2-1
size: .
V: TRBV11-3
length: 16
DNA: TGTGCCAGCAGCTTATTTGGTCCCACCACGGGGGATGAGCAGTTCTTC
CDR3: CASSLFGPTTGDEQFF

D: .
J: TRBJ2-2
size: few
V: TRBV12-3/TRBV12-4
length: 13
DNA: TGTGCCAGCACCGAAAAGATGACCGGGGAGCTGTTTTTT
CDR3: CASTEKMTGELFF

D: .
J: TRBJ2-2
size: .
V: TRBV24-1
length: 13
DNA: TGTGCCGCAGGGACGGTGAACACCGGGGAGCTGTTTTTT
CDR3: CAAGTVNTGELFF

D: TRBD1
J: TRBJ2-5
size: few
V: TRBV5-1
length: 15
DNA: TGCGCCAGCAGCACCGGACAGGCCATCCAAGAGACCCAGTACTTC
CDR3: CASSTGQAIQETQYF

D: .
J: TRBJ1-1
size: .
V: TRBV28
length: 16
DNA: TGTGCCAGCAGTTTATACGCGGGGGGCACGAACACTGAAGCTTTCTTT
CDR3: CASSLYAGGTNTEAFF

D: .
J: TRBJ1-2
size: many
V: TRBV7-6
length: 15
DNA: TGTGCCAGCAGCTCCCACGGGACGGGAAACTATGGCTACACCTTC
CDR3: CASSSHGTGNYGYTF

D: TRBD1
J: TRBJ2-3
size: .
V: TRBV5-4
length: 16
DNA: TGTGCCAGCAGCACCTCACCGACAGGGGGCACAGATACGCAGTATTTT
CDR3: CASSTSPTGGTDTQYF

D: .
J: TRBJ1-1
size: few
V: TRBV4-1
length: 14
DNA: TGCGCCAGCAGCCCGCACAGGGTAGGCACTGAAGCTTTCTTT
CDR3: CASSPHRVGTEAFF

D: TRBD2
J: TRBJ2-5
size: few
V: TRBV20-1
length: 14
DNA: TGCAGTGCCACCGGGACTAGCGTGGGGGAGACCCAGTACTTC
CDR3: CSATGTSVGETQYF

D: .
J: TRBJ2-2
size: few
V: TRBV29-1
length: 14
DNA: TGCAGCGTTCAATGGTGGGGCAACACCGGGGAGCTGTTTTTT
CDR3: CSVQWWGNTGELFF

D: .
J: TRBJ2-5
size: .
V: TRBV20-1
length: 13
DNA: TGCAGTGCTAGATGGGCACAACAAGAGACCCAGTACTTC
CDR3: CSARWAQQETQYF

D: .
J: TRBJ2-5
size: many
V: TRBV7-2
length: 13
DNA: TGTGCCAGCAGCTTGGGGGCGAAGGAGACCCAGTACTTC
CDR3: CASSLGAKETQYF

D: .
J: TRBJ2-5
size: many
V: TRBV5-1
length: 14
DNA: TGCGCCAGCAGCTTGGGCACAGACGGAGGGACCCAGTACTTC
CDR3: CASSLGTDGGTQYF

D: .
J: TRBJ1-2
size: .
V: TRBV3-1
length: 15
DNA: TGTGCCAGCAGCCAAGTAGGTTGGTTAGGTCCGCGCTACACCTTC
CDR3: CASSQVGWLGPRYTF

D: TRBD1
J: TRBJ2-7
size: .
V: TRBV12-3/TRBV12-4
length: 13
DNA: TGTGCCAGCAGGGGGACAGGGGCCCCCTCGTCGTACTTC
CDR3: CASRGTGAPSSYF

D: TRBD2
J: TRBJ2-1
size: .
V: TRBV10-3
length: 15
DNA: TGTGCCATCAGTCCGACTAGCGGGAGGGAAAATGAGCAGTTCTTC
CDR3: CAISPTSGRENEQFF

D: .
J: TRBJ2-1
size: many
V: TRBV24-1
length: 15
DNA: TGTGCCACCAGTGACATCCGGGACAAGAACAATGAGCAGTTCTTC
CDR3: CATSDIRDKNNEQFF

D: .
J: TRBJ1-5
size: once
V: TRBV30
length: 14
DNA: TGTGCCTGTCAGCTGGTGACTGAAGATCAGCCCCAGCATTTT
CDR3: CACQLVTEDQPQHF

D: TRBD1
J: TRBJ2-3
size: many
V: TRBV7-9
length: 15
DNA: TGTGCCAGCAGTTACCCGGGACAGGGGATAGATACGCAGTATTTT
CDR3: CASSYPGQGIDTQYF

D: .
J: TRBJ2-7
size: few
V: TRBV7-8
length: 15
DNA: TGTGCCAGCAGCAAGAGTGCCCCGGTGATGTTCGAGCAGTACTTC
CDR3: CASSKSAPVMFEQYF

D: TRBD2
J: TRBJ2-3
size: few
V: TRBV28
length: 21
DNA: TGTGCCAGCAGTTTTATGTTGGGAACTAGCGGGGCCTCTCAACACACAGATACGCAGTATTTT
CDR3: CASSFMLGTSGASQHTDTQYF

D: .
J: TRBJ2-5
size: .
V: TRBV5-1
length: 14
DNA: TGCGCCAGCAACACCGGGACACACCAAGAGACCCAGTACTTC
CDR3: CASNTGTHQETQYF

D: .
J: TRBJ2-7
size: few
V: TRBV4-2
length: 11
DNA: TGTGCCAGCAGCCAATTTAACGAGCAGTACTTC
CDR3: CASSQFNEQYF

D: .
J: TRBJ1-1
size: .
V: TRBV12-3/TRBV12-4
length: 13
DNA: TGTGCCAGCAGTTTAATCTATGGCACTGAAGCTTTCTTT
CDR3: CASSLIYGTEAFF

D: TRBD1
J: TRBJ2-1
size: .
V: TRBV6-2/TRBV6-3
length: 16
DNA: TGTGCCAGCAGTCGAGCGGGGACAGGGATAAGGAATGAGCAGTTCTTC
CDR3: CASSRAGTGIRNEQFF

D: .
J: TRBJ1-2
size: many
V: TRBV25-1
length: 13
DNA: TGTGCCAGCAGTGATCGGGGCTACTATGGCTACACCTTC
CDR3: CASSDRGYYGYTF

D: .
J: TRBJ2-7
size: .
V: TRBV5-1
length: 18
DNA: TGCGCCAGCACCGAGGCCCTTTTAGATCCAGGTCTGGGATACGAGCAGTACTTC
CDR3: CASTEALLDPGLGYEQYF

D: .
J: TRBJ2-3
size: few
V: TRBV6-1
length: 15
DNA: TGTGCCAGCAGCCCGAACGGAGCGCGGGGAGATACGCAGTATTTT
CDR3: CASSPNGARGDTQYF

D: .
J: TRBJ2-7
size: many
V: TRBV20-1
length: 13
DNA: TGCAGTGCTCTTCTACTCCCGCGCTACGAGCAGTACTTC
CDR3: CSALLLPRYEQYF

D: .
J: TRBJ2-7
size: few
V: TRBV20-1
length: 15
DNA: TGCAGTGCTAGAGATTTCCAGGGAGGTTCCTACGAGCAGTACTTC
CDR3: CSARDFQGGSYEQYF

D: .
J: TRBJ2-2
size: few
V: TRBV20-1
length: 16
DNA: TGCAGTGCTAGACCAGGGACATCGGCGAACACCGGGGAGCTGTTTTTT
CDR3: CSARPGTSANTGELFF

D: .
J: TRBJ2-3
size: .
V: TRBV7-3
length: 13
DNA: TGTGCCAGCAGCTTAACCAAGGCAGATACGCAGTATTTT
CDR3: CASSLTKADTQYF

D: TRBD2
J: TRBJ2-1
size: .
V: TRBV20-1
length: 16
DNA: TGCAGTGCTAGAGACTCTAGCGGGGGGACGTACAATGAGCAGTTCTTC
CDR3: CSARDSSGGTYNEQFF

D: TRBD2
J: TRBJ2-2
size: few
V: TRBV4-3
length: 20
DNA: TGCGCCAGCAGCCAAGATCGTATCGGTCGACTAGCGGGAAACACCGGGGAGCTGTTTTTT
CDR3: CASSQDRIGRLAGNTGELFF